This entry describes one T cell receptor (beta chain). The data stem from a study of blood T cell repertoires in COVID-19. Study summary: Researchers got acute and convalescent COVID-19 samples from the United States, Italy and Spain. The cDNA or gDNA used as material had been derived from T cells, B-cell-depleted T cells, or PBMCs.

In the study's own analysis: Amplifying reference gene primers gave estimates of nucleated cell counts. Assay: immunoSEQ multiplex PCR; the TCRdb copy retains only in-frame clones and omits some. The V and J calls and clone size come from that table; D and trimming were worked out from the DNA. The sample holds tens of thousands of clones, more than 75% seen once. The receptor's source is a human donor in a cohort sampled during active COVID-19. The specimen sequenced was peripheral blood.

This CDR3 reads CASSLQAGAKNIQYF. Written as DNA, the CDR3 is TGTGCCAGCAGTTTACAGGCCGGAGCCAAAAACATTCAGTACTTC. The chain carries TRBV28 and TRBJ2-4; no clear D. This CDR3 contains 15 residues. Germline V CDR1 and CDR2: MDHEN, SYDVKM. Trimming left V 2 bases short and J 0 bases short, with 8 bases between.